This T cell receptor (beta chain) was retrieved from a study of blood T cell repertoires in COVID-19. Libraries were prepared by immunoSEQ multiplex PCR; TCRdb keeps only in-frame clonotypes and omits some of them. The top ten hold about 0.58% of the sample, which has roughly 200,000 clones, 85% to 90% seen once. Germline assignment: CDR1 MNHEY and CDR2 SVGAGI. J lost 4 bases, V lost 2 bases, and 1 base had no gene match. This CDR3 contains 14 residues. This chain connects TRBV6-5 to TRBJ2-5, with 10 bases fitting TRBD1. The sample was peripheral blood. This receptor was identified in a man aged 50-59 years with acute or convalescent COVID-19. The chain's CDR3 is CASSYGTGVETQYF. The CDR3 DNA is TGTGCCAGCAGTTACGGGACAGGGGTAGAGACCCAGTACTTC.